The rows below give T cell receptor beta chains drawn from one sample of a study of blood T cell repertoires in COVID-19. Profiled with immunoSEQ multiplex PCR; TCRdb holds only in-frame clones, not every one. The sample has over 200,000 clones, 80% to 90% seen once. The specimen sequenced was peripheral blood. All receptors come from a man aged 25-40 years with COVID-19, enrolled during active disease. CDR3s include the opening cysteine and the closing phenylalanine or tryptophan. Fields, in order: J gene, V gene, D gene, CDR3 protein, CDR3 DNA. A D gene is named only where the DNA matches it firmly.

j_call: TRBJ1-3
v_call: TRBV6-1
d_call: NA
cdr3_aa: CASSEASFGNTIYF
cdr3_nt: TGTGCCAGCAGTGAAGCGAGTTTTGGAAACACCATATATTTT

j_call: TRBJ1-2
v_call: TRBV6-5
d_call: TRBD1
cdr3_aa: CASRTTGFYGYTF
cdr3_nt: TGTGCCAGCAGAACGACAGGGTTCTATGGCTACACCTTC

j_call: TRBJ1-2
v_call: TRBV15
d_call: NA
cdr3_aa: CATRMPGNYGYTF
cdr3_nt: TGTGCCACCAGGATGCCAGGAAACTATGGCTACACCTTC

j_call: TRBJ1-6
v_call: TRBV4-1
d_call: TRBD1
cdr3_aa: CASSQDPGGGSPLHF
cdr3_nt: TGCGCCAGCAGCCAAGATCCAGGGGGCGGTTCACCCCTCCACTTT

j_call: TRBJ1-6
v_call: TRBV5-6
d_call: TRBD1
cdr3_aa: CASSADRGAAYNSPLHF
cdr3_nt: TGTGCCAGCAGCGCCGACAGGGGAGCGGCCTATAATTCACCCCTCCACTTT

j_call: TRBJ2-3
v_call: TRBV7-3
d_call: NA
cdr3_aa: CASSLISVERTDTQYF
cdr3_nt: TGTGCCAGCAGCTTAATTAGTGTCGAACGGACAGATACGCAGTATTTT

j_call: TRBJ1-6
v_call: TRBV5-4
d_call: TRBD1
cdr3_aa: CASRGTDSPLHF
cdr3_nt: TGTGCCAGCAGGGGGACAGATTCACCCCTCCACTTT

j_call: TRBJ1-5
v_call: TRBV3-1/TRBV3-2
d_call: TRBD1
cdr3_aa: CASSQTGGRQPQHF
cdr3_nt: TGTGCCAGCAGCCAGACAGGGGGCAGACAGCCCCAGCATTTT

j_call: TRBJ2-1
v_call: TRBV5-5
d_call: NA
cdr3_aa: CASSLVWQGTPNEQFF
cdr3_nt: TGTGCCAGCAGCTTGGTGTGGCAGGGCACCCCCAATGAGCAGTTCTTC

j_call: TRBJ2-7
v_call: TRBV24-1
d_call: TRBD1
cdr3_aa: CATSDNRDRIYEQYF
cdr3_nt: TGTGCCACCAGTGACAACCGGGACAGGATATACGAGCAGTACTTC

j_call: TRBJ2-5
v_call: TRBV6-2/TRBV6-3
d_call: TRBD1
cdr3_aa: CASSYIGTGPETQYF
cdr3_nt: TGTGCCAGCAGTTACATTGGGACAGGGCCAGAGACCCAGTACTTC

j_call: TRBJ1-2
v_call: TRBV5-6
d_call: NA
cdr3_aa: CASSWTDGYTF
cdr3_nt: TGTGCCAGCAGCTGGACAGATGGCTACACCTTC

j_call: TRBJ1-1
v_call: TRBV12-3/TRBV12-4
d_call: TRBD1
cdr3_aa: CASSYRTGAKAFF
cdr3_nt: TGTGCCAGCAGCTACCGGACAGGGGCCAAAGCTTTCTTT

j_call: TRBJ1-2
v_call: TRBV18
d_call: NA
cdr3_aa: CASSPGGGHYGYTF
cdr3_nt: TGTGCCAGCTCACCAGGGGGGGGGCACTATGGCTACACCTTC